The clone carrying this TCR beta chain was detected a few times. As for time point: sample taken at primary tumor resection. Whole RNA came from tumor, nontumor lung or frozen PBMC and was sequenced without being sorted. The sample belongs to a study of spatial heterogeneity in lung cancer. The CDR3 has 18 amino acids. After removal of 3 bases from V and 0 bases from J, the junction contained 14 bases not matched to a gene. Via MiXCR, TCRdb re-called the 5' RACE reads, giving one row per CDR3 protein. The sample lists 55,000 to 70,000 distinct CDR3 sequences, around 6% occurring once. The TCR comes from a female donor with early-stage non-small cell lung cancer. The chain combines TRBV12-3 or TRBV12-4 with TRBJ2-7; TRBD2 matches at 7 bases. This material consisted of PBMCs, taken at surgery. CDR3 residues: CASSFGGGLSPSSYEQYF. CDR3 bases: TGTGCCAGCAGTTTTGGGGGAGGGCTCTCCCCCAGCTCCTACGAGCAGTACTTC.